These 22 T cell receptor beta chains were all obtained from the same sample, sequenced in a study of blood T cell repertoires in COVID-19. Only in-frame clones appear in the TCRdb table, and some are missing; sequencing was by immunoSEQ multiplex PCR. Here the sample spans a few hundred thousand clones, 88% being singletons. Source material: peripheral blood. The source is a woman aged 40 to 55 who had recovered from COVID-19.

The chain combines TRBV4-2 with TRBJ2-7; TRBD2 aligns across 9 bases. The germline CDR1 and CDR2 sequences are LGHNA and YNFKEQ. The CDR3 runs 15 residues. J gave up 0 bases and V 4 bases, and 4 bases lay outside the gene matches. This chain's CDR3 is CASSPTGLASYEQYF. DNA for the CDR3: TGTGCCAGCAGCCCTACGGGACTAGCCTCCTACGAGCAGTACTTC.

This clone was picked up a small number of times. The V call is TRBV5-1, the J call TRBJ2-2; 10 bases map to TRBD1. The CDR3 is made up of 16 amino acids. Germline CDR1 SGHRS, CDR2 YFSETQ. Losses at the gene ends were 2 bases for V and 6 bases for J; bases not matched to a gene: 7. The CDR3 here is CASSLGGTGVSGELFF. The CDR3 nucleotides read TGCGCCAGCAGCTTAGGAGGGACAGGGGTCTCCGGGGAGCTGTTTTTT.

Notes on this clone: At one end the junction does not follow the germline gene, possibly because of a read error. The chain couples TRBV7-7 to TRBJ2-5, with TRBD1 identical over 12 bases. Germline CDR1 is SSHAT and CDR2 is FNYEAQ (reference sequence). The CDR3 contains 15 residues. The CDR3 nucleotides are TGTGCTAGCAGCTTGGGACAGGGGGCCGCAGAGACCCAGTACTTC. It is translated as CASSLGQGAAETQYF.

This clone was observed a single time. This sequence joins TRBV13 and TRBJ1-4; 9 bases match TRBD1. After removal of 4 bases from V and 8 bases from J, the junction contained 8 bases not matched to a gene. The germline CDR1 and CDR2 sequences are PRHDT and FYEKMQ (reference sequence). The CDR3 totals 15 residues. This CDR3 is CASSSTRDRDEKLFF. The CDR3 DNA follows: TGTGCCAGCAGCTCCACCCGGGACAGGGACGAAAAACTGTTTTTT.

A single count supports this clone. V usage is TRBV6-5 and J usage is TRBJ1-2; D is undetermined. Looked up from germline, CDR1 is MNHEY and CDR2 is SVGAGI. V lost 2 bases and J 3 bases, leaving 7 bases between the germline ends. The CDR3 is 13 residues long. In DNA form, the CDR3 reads TGTGCCAGCAGTTACGAGGTCCACTATGGCTACACCTTC. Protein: CASSYEVHYGYTF.

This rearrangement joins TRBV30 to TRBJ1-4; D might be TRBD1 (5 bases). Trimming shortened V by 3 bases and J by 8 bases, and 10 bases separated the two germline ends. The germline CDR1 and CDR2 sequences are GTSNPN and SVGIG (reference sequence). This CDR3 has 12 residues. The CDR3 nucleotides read TGTGCCTGGAGCGCACAGGTGGAAAAACTGTTTTTT. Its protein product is CAWSAQVEKLFF.

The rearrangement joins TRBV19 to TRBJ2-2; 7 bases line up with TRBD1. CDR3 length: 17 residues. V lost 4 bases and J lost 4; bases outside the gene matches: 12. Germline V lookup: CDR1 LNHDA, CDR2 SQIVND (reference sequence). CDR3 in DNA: TGTGCCAGTAGTAAGAACAGGGGCGCTGGTATCACCGGGGAGCTGTTTTTT. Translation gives CASSKNRGAGITGELFF.

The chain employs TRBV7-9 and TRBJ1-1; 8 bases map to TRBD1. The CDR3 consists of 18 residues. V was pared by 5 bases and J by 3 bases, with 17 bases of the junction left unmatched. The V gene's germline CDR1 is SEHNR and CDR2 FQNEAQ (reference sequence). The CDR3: CASSPLGQGRAGDTEAFF. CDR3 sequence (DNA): TGTGCCAGCAGCCCCCTAGGACAGGGAAGGGCAGGGGACACTGAAGCTTTCTTT. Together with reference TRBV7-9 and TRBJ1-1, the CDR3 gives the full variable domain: DTGVSQNPRHKITKRGQNVTFRCDPISEHNRLYWYRQTLGQGPEFLTYFQNEAQLEKSRLLSDRFSAERPKGSFSTLEIQRTEQGDSAMYLCASSPLGQGRAGDTEAFFGQGTRLTVV.

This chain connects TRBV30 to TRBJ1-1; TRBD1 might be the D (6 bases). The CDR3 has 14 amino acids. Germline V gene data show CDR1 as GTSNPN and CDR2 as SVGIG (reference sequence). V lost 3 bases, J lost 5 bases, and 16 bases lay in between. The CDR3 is CAWRGDNRGTEAFF. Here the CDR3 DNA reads TGTGCCTGGAGGGGGGACAACCGAGGAACTGAAGCTTTCTTT.

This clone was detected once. Here the CDR3 DNA reads TGTGCCAGCAGTCCTGGGGGGGCCTACGAGCAGTACGTC. Translation gives CASSPGGAYEQYV. The rearrangement links TRBV28 to TRBJ2-7; 7 bases agree with TRBD2. Trimming at V came to 5 bases and at J to 2 bases, leaving 3 bases not matched to a gene. The CDR3 length is 13 residues. Germline V gene sequence: CDR1 MDHEN, CDR2 SYDVKM.

The CDR3 region has the DNA TGTGCCAGCAGCCAAGGAGACAGGGGCCGCGGGGACGAGCAGTACTTC. Translation: CASSQGDRGRGDEQYF. The V and J genes are TRBV3-1 (or the pseudogene TRBV3-2) and TRBJ2-7, with 8 bases fitting TRBD1. Looked up from germline, CDR1 is LGHDT and CDR2 is YNNKEL (reference sequence). After removal of 1 base from V and 5 bases from J, the junction contained 10 bases not matched to a gene. The CDR3 spans 16 residues.

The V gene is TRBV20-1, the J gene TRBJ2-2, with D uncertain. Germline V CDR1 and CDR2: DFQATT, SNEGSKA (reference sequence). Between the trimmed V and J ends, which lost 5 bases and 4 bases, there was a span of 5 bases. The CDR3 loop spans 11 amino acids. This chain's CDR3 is CSAPGTGELFF. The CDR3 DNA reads TGCAGTGCTCCCGGCACCGGGGAGCTGTTTTTT.

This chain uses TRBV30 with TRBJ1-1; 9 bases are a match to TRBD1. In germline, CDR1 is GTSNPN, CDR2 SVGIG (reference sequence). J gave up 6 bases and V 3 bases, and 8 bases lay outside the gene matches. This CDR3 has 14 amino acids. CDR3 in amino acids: CAWSQGQGRAEAFF. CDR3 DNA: TGTGCCTGGAGCCAAGGACAGGGGAGGGCTGAAGCTTTCTTT.

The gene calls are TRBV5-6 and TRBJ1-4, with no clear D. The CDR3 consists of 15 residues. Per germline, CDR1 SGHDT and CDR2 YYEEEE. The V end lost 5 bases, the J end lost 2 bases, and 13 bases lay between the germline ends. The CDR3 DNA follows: TGTGCCAGCAGGAGGACCCGGGGTACTAATGAAAAACTGTTTTTT. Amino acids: CASRRTRGTNEKLFF.

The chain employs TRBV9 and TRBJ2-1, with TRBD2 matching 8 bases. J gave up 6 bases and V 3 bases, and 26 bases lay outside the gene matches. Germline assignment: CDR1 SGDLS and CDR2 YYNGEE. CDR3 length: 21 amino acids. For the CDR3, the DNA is TGTGCCAGCAGCGGGGGCGTGGGGTCAGGGTTAGCGGGATCGGCGGGCAATGAGCAGTTCTTC. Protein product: CASSGGVGSGLAGSAGNEQFF.

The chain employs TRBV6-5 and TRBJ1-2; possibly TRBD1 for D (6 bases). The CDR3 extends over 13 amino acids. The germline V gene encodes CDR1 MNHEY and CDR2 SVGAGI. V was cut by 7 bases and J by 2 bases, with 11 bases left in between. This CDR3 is CASTIRGNYGYTF. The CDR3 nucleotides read TGTGCCAGCACCATTAGGGGGAACTATGGCTACACCTTC.

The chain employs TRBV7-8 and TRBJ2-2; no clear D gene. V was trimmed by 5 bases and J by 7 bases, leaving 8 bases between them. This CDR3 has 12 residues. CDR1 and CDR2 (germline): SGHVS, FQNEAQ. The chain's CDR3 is CASSLEVGELFF. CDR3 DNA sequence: TGTGCCAGCAGCCTCGAGGTCGGGGAGCTGTTTTTT.

The CDR3 bases are TGTGCCAGCAGCCAAGATCTCCCGGGGGTCTCTGGAAACACCATATATTTT. Protein sequence: CASSQDLPGVSGNTIYF. V gene TRBV14 combines with J gene TRBJ1-3, with D possibly TRBD1 on 5 matching bases. The V and J ends lost 0 bases and 0 bases respectively, with 12 bases between them. CDR3 length: 17 residues. Looked up from germline, CDR1 is SGHDN and CDR2 is FVKESK.

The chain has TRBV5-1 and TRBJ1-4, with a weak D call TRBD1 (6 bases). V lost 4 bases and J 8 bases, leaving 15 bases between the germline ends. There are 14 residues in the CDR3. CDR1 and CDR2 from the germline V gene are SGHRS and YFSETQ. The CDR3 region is CASSRTGPGEKLFF. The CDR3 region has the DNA TGCGCCAGCAGCCGCACAGGGCCAGGGGAAAAACTGTTTTTT.

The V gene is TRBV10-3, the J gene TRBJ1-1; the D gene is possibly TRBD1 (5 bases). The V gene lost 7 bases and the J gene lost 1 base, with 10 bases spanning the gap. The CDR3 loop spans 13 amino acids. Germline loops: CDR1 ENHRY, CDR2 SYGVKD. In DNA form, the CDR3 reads TGTGCCATCACGGGCAGGGAGAACACTGAAGCTTTCTTT. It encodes CAITGRENTEAFF.

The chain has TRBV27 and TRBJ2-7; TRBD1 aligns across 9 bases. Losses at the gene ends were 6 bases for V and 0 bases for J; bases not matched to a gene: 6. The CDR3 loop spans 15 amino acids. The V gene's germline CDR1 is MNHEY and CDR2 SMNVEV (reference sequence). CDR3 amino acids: CASSQGTGLSYEQYF. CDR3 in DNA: TGTGCCAGCAGCCAGGGGACAGGGCTCTCCTACGAGCAGTACTTC.

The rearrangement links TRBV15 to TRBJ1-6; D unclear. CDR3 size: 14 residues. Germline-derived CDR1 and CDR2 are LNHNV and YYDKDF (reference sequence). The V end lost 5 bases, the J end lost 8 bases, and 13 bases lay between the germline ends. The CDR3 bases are TGTGCCACCAGCCCGAGGTATAACGATTCACCCCTCCACTTT. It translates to CATSPRYNDSPLHF.